This TCR beta chain was observed in a study of cytomegalovirus exposure and HLA in healthy donors. Study-wide results and caveats: DRB1 showed the most TCR associations and HLA-C the fewest in a later analysis, as rates varied by HLA locus.

CDR1 and CDR2 (germline): MDHEN, SYDVKM. V was shortened by 6 bases and J by 2 bases, with 7 bases between the two germline ends. CDR3 length equals 12 residues. This PCR relied on a set of 60 Vbeta primers and 13 Jbeta primers. TCRdb's table, derived via immunoSEQ multiplex PCR, lists solely in-frame clones and lacks some. The data hold 150,000 to 200,000 clones, with about four fifths observed a single time. This clone was recorded once. The antigen remains unidentified. This chain uses TRBV28 with TRBJ1-2; a weak D match, TRBD1 (6 bases). The sequence was obtained from a woman aged 25 to 45 in good health and CMV-seropositive. The specimen was PBMCs. CDR3 nucleotides: TGTGCCAGCAGGCAGGGGAACTATGGCTACACCTTC. Translating gives CASRQGNYGYTF.